What follows are 27 T cell receptor beta chains derived from one specimen sequenced in a study of shared T cell receptors in the human thymus. Produced via immunoSEQ multiplex PCR; TCRdb's table is partial and in-frame only. The sample records under 850,000 clones, approximately 87% being singletons. These data were likewise used in another study, on human thymus T cells.

Sequenced sample: thymocytes. The receptors were sampled from a boy under two years old with a congenital heart defect.

This clone was found a few times. The rearrangement joins TRBV4-2 to TRBJ2-7, with TRBD2 matching over 8 bases. Trimming took 4 bases from V and 0 from J; bases not matched to a gene: 8. There are 16 residues in the CDR3. CDR1 and CDR2 (germline): LGHNA, YNFKEQ. The DNA of the CDR3 is TGTGCCAGCAGCCCTGCGACCGGGACTAGCTCCTACGAGCAGTACTTC. Translation: CASSPATGTSSYEQYF.

The CDR3 DNA is TGTGCCAGCAGCTCAGGCGATACCGCTAAGCAGTTCTTC. Translation: CASSSGDTAKQFF. V is TRBV7-9 and J is TRBJ2-1; D remains ambiguous. Trimming stripped 4 bases from V and 11 bases from J, with 15 bases between. Germline values: CDR1 SEHNR, CDR2 FQNEAQ (reference sequence). The CDR3 totals 13 residues.

This chain joins TRBV5-1 and TRBJ2-1, with 11 bases lining up with TRBD2. After removal of 2 bases from V and 2 bases from J, the junction contained 3 bases not matched to a gene. This CDR3 spans 16 amino acids. Germline assignment: CDR1 SGHRS and CDR2 YFSETQ. The CDR3 protein is CASSLLSGRAYNEQFF. DNA for the CDR3: TGCGCCAGCAGCTTACTTAGCGGGAGGGCCTACAATGAGCAGTTCTTC.

The rearrangement uses TRBV6-4 and TRBJ1-5, with D unresolved. CDR3 length: 18 amino acids. V was clipped by 2 bases and J by 0 bases, with 17 bases between them. CDR1 is MRHNA, CDR2 SNTAGT, per germline. The CDR3 bases are TGTGCCAGCAGTGACAGGGAGAGGGCACCACTTAGCAATCAGCCCCAGCATTTT. As protein: CASSDRERAPLSNQPQHF.

The J gene is TRBJ2-7, the V gene TRBV7-2; 10 nucleotides agree with TRBD2. With 2 bases clipped from V and 6 bases from J, the junction kept 4 bases outside the gene matches. CDR1 is SGHTA and CDR2 is FQGNSA in the germline V gene. The CDR3 spans 14 residues. The CDR3 DNA follows: TGTGCCAGCAGCTTAAGGACTAGCGGTCCCGAGCAGTACTTC. This sequence encodes CASSLRTSGPEQYF.

V usage is TRBV5-1 and J usage is TRBJ2-1; D is perhaps TRBD1 (5 bases). CDR3 length: 17 residues. Trimming stripped 0 bases from V and 3 bases from J, with 16 bases between. CDR1 SGHRS and CDR2 YFSETQ come from the germline V gene. The CDR3 DNA follows: TGCGCCAGCAGCTTGGGAGGCCAGGGCAAGGTCTACAATGAGCAGTTCTTC. Translating gives CASSLGGQGKVYNEQFF.

The rearrangement joins TRBV5-4 to TRBJ2-7, with 14 bases lining up with TRBD2. After removal of 0 bases from V and 5 bases from J, the junction contained 7 bases not matched to a gene. Per the germline V gene, CDR1 is SGHNT and CDR2 is YYREEE (reference sequence). The length of the CDR3 is 17 residues. CDR3 nucleotide sequence: TGTGCCAGCAGCTTGGAGACTAGCGGGAGGGCCGGCCACGAGCAGTACTTC. Its protein product is CASSLETSGRAGHEQYF.

This clone appeared a single time. The rearrangement uses TRBV11-3 and TRBJ2-1; TRBD1 matches at 8 bases. V was pared by 6 bases and J by 1 base, with 11 bases of the junction left unmatched. This CDR3 contains 17 residues. The V gene's germline CDR1 is SGHNT and CDR2 YENEEA. The CDR3 sequence is CASSRSVQGVSYNEQFF. The CDR3 nucleotides are TGTGCCAGCAGTCGAAGTGTACAGGGGGTGTCCTACAATGAGCAGTTCTTC.

The genes are TRBV7-2 and TRBJ2-3; D is unclear. This CDR3 comprises 15 residues. V lost 1 base and J 1 base, leaving 9 bases between the germline ends. Germline loops: CDR1 SGHTA, CDR2 FQGNSA. The CDR3 loop reads CASSLVLGGTDTQYF. The CDR3 bases are TGTGCCAGCAGCTTAGTACTCGGTGGCACAGATACGCAGTATTTT.

The rearrangement links TRBV27 to TRBJ2-7; D is perhaps TRBD1 (6 bases). The CDR3 contains 14 residues. The germline CDR1 and CDR2 sequences are MNHEY and SMNVEV (reference sequence). The V and J ends lost 6 bases and 2 bases respectively, with 14 bases between them. The CDR3: CASSPTGDTYEQYF. CDR3 nucleotide sequence: TGTGCCAGCAGCCCGACAGGTGATACCTACGAGCAGTACTTC.

This clone has just one count. The V gene is TRBV18, the J gene TRBJ2-7, with a tentative D call TRBD2 (8 bases). In germline, CDR1 is KGHSH, CDR2 LQKENI. The CDR3 sequence is 16 residues long. Deletions cut 3 bases from V and 4 bases from J, with 19 bases between. CDR3: CASSPPRGSGSYEQYF. The DNA for the CDR3 is TGTGCCAGCTCACCCCCCAGGGGGAGCGGGAGTTACGAGCAGTACTTC.

V and J are TRBV19 and TRBJ2-2; no definite D call. CDR3 size: 14 residues. The V end was cut by 10 bases, the J end by 2 bases, with 14 bases between. Germline V gives CDR1 LNHDA, CDR2 SQIVND (reference sequence). The CDR3 nucleotides read TGTGCCACCGAGGCTAGATCCAACACCGGGGAGCTGTTTTTT. Amino acid sequence: CATEARSNTGELFF. The full variable domain, its missing parts supplied by reference TRBV19 and TRBJ2-2, is DGGITQSPKYLFRKEGQNVTLSCEQNLNHDAMYWYRQDPGQGLRLIYYSQIVNDFQKGDIAEGYSVSREKKESFPLTVTSAQKNPTAFYLCATEARSNTGELFFGEGSRLTVL.

The chain joins TRBV4-2 to TRBJ2-2, with 14 nucleotides matching TRBD2. Germline V CDR1 and CDR2: LGHNA, YNFKEQ. This CDR3 region has 17 residues. Trimming cost V 0 bases and J 7 bases; bases outside gene matches: 4. The CDR3 is CASSQEGLAGAIGELFF. The CDR3 DNA reads as TGTGCCAGCAGCCAAGAGGGACTAGCGGGAGCCATCGGGGAGCTGTTTTTT.

This clone was observed a single time. This chain uses TRBV5-4 with TRBJ2-3, with D perhaps matching TRBD2 (6 bases). This CDR3 has 13 residues. Germline V lookup: CDR1 SGHNT, CDR2 YYREEE (reference sequence). The ends were cut back, 1 base at V and 6 bases at J, with 9 bases in the middle. Here the CDR3 DNA reads TGTGCCAGCAGCTTGCGGGAGTACGATACGCAGTATTTT. Amino acids: CASSLREYDTQYF.

The V call is TRBV21-1, the J call TRBJ2-1; the DNA was not compared with TRBD2, the D call given in the table. TRBV21-1 is designated a pseudogene. CDR3 length: 16 amino acids. The CDR3 sequence is CASTKGLAGVDNEQFF. Written as DNA, the CDR3 is TGTGCCAGCACCAAGGGGCTAGCGGGAGTAGACAATGAGCAGTTCTTC.

This sequence joins TRBV7-7 and TRBJ1-2, with D maybe TRBD1 (5 bases). The V end lost 1 base, the J end lost 2 bases, and 5 bases lay between the germline ends. CDR1 is SSHAT, CDR2 FNYEAQ, per germline (reference sequence). The CDR3 length is 13 residues. The chain's CDR3 is CASSLGQNYGYTF. In nucleotides, the CDR3 is TGTGCCAGCAGCTTAGGACAGAACTATGGCTACACCTTC.

The chain links TRBV10-1 to TRBJ2-1, with 10 bases lining up with TRBD2. With 0 bases clipped from V and 7 bases from J, the junction kept 6 bases outside the gene matches. Germline V gives CDR1 WNHNN, CDR2 SYGVQD (reference sequence). This CDR3 has 16 residues. This CDR3 reads CASSESSSGSENEQFF. DNA of the CDR3: TGCGCCAGCAGTGAGTCGTCTAGCGGGAGTGAGAATGAGCAGTTCTTC.

The sample holds one count of this clone. The chain couples TRBV4-2 to TRBJ2-7; tentatively, D is TRBD2 (5 bases). With 4 bases removed from V and 2 bases from J, the gap between germline ends came to 18 bases. This CDR3 is 16 amino acids long. CDR1 is LGHNA, CDR2 YNFKEQ, per germline. The CDR3 region has the DNA TGTGCCAGCAGCCCGGAGCTCCACGGGAATCCCTACGAGCAGTACTTC. Residues: CASSPELHGNPYEQYF.

This chain joins TRBV7-9 and TRBJ1-2; no firm D call. Germline-derived CDR1 and CDR2 are SEHNR and FQNEAQ (reference sequence). Trimming took 3 bases from V and 1 from J, leaving 15 bases between them. The CDR3 extends over 16 amino acids. CDR3 nucleotide sequence: TGTGCCAGCAGCTTCGTGCAAAGGGAGGGTAACTATGGCTACACCTTC. Translating gives CASSFVQREGNYGYTF.

The chain is built from TRBV19 and TRBJ2-3; 14 positions agree with TRBD2. The CDR3 length is 17 residues. Germline-derived CDR1 and CDR2 are LNHDA and SQIVND (reference sequence). The V and J ends lost 5 bases and 2 bases, in that order; junction bases with no gene match: 6. The CDR3 nucleotides are TGTGCCAGTAGTCGGGGGACTAGCGGGAGCTCCACAGATACGCAGTATTTT. Its translation: CASSRGTSGSSTDTQYF.

The chain recombines TRBV4-3 with TRBJ2-7, with 9 bases aligning to TRBD1. V lost 2 bases to trimming and J lost 0 bases; unmatched junction nucleotides: 5. The CDR3 totals 16 residues. Germline assignment: CDR1 LGHNA and CDR2 YSLEER. CDR3 coding DNA: TGCGCCAGCAGCCAATCCCGGGACAGGGACTCCTACGAGCAGTACTTC. Protein: CASSQSRDRDSYEQYF.

The V gene is TRBV28, the J gene TRBJ2-7; TRBD1 aligns across 11 bases. Trimming took 6 bases from V and 2 from J; bases not matched to a gene: 6. Germline V gene sequence: CDR1 MDHEN, CDR2 SYDVKM. This CDR3 is built from 15 residues. CDR3 sequence: CASSPRDRGAYEQYF. The CDR3 nucleotides read TGTGCCAGCAGCCCCCGGGACAGGGGGGCCTACGAGCAGTACTTC.

V is TRBV4-2 and J is TRBJ2-5; 10 bases agree with TRBD2. Germline V gives CDR1 LGHNA, CDR2 YNFKEQ. The junction had 12 bases not matched to a gene; V was cut back by 1 base and J by 4 bases. This CDR3 spans 18 amino acids. CDR3 DNA sequence: TGTGCCAGCAGCCAAGCCCTCTCTAGCGGGAGTGAGTTAGAGACCCAGTACTTC. Translation gives CASSQALSSGSELETQYF.

This chain connects TRBV28 to TRBJ1-1, with 7 bases fitting TRBD1. This CDR3 is 14 amino acids long. CDR1 is MDHEN, CDR2 SYDVKM, per germline. Unmatched junction bases numbered 8, after V lost 6 bases and J lost 4 bases. In nucleotides, the CDR3 is TGTGCCAGCAGCCAGACAGGGCGGCCCACTGAAGCTTTCTTT. It yields the protein CASSQTGRPTEAFF.

The chain joins TRBV6-4 to TRBJ2-1, with 7 bases identical to TRBD2. Looked up from germline, CDR1 is MRHNA and CDR2 is SNTAGT. The CDR3 runs 11 residues. Losses at the gene ends were 4 bases for V and 10 bases for J; bases not matched to a gene: 1. CDR3 protein: CASSALAEQFF. The CDR3 DNA reads as TGTGCCAGCAGTGCACTAGCGGAGCAGTTCTTC.

V is TRBV27 and J is TRBJ2-4, with 13 bases that match TRBD2. CDR3 size: 18 residues. CDR1 and CDR2 (germline): MNHEY, SMNVEV (reference sequence). Unmatched junction bases numbered 9, after V lost 6 bases and J lost 1 base. Here the CDR3 reads CASRNTSGRAGAKNIQYF. In DNA form, the CDR3 reads TGTGCCAGCAGAAACACTAGCGGGAGGGCCGGGGCCAAAAACATTCAGTACTTC.

This chain uses TRBV19 with TRBJ2-1; 14 nucleotides line up with TRBD2. This CDR3 spans 18 amino acids. V shed 3 bases and J 0 bases; nucleotides not matched to a gene: 4. CDR1 is LNHDA and CDR2 is SQIVND in the germline V gene (reference sequence). The CDR3 loop is CASSIRTSGRSSYNEQFF. In nucleotides, the CDR3 is TGTGCCAGTAGTATTAGGACTAGCGGGAGGAGCTCCTACAATGAGCAGTTCTTC.